Listed below are T cell receptor beta chains from one sample, sequenced in a study of T cell responses to AZD1222 COVID-19 vaccine. Generated by immunoSEQ multiplex PCR, the TCRdb table keeps only in-frame clones and is missing some. The sample has tens of thousands of clones; 80% to 90% are singletons. The source material was peripheral blood, sampled on day 0 of AZD1222 vaccination. The source is an adult in good health. Both conserved end residues are part of each CDR3. Fields, in order: clone size, D gene, V gene, J gene, CDR3 length, CDR3 protein, CDR3 DNA. D genes are given only for firm matches. Size is omitted from some rows. Given values are once, few, many or a class for expanded clones.

>.|.|TRBV28|TRBJ2-2|15
CASRGGTVNTGELFF
TGTGCCAGCAGGGGAGGGACAGTAAACACCGGGGAGCTGTTTTTT
>.|.|TRBV5-1|TRBJ2-7|14
CASSLGPSSYEQYF
TGCGCCAGCAGCTTGGGGCCTAGCTCCTACGAGCAGTACTTC
>.|.|TRBV7-9|TRBJ1-2|14
CASSHSRQPHGYTF
TGTGCCAGCAGCCATTCAAGACAGCCCCATGGCTACACCTTC
>.|.|TRBV4-1|TRBJ1-4|16
CASSQKEGRGFEKLFF
TGCGCCAGCAGCCAGAAGGAGGGCAGGGGCTTCGAAAAACTGTTTTTT
>.|.|TRBV5-6|TRBJ1-2|13
CASSPSQGYGYTF
TGTGCCAGCAGCCCGAGTCAGGGCTATGGCTACACCTTC
>few|.|TRBV7-3|TRBJ2-3|15
CASSLEPGLLDTQYF
TGTGCCAGCAGCTTAGAGCCGGGGCTTCTAGATACGCAGTATTTT
>few|.|TRBV29-1|TRBJ2-4|13
CSVEPLGQGIQYF
TGCAGCGTTGAACCTTTGGGGCAGGGGATTCAGTACTTC
>.|TRBD1|TRBV7-9|TRBJ1-4|12
CASSGTDEKLFF
TGTGCCAGCAGCGGGACAGATGAAAAACTGTTTTTT
>medium-sized|.|TRBV10-1|TRBJ1-1|13
CAPTRPPDTEAFF
TGCGCCCCGACAAGGCCCCCCGACACTGAAGCTTTCTTT
>.|TRBD1|TRBV27|TRBJ1-4|15
CASSLSGQANEKLFF
TGTGCCAGCAGTTTATCGGGACAGGCTAATGAAAAACTGTTTTTT
>few|TRBD2|TRBV27|TRBJ2-2|16
CASSSLGGGGAVELFF
TGTGCCAGCAGTTCCCTTGGGGGCGGGGGGGCCGTGGAGCTGTTTTTT
>.|TRBD1|TRBV6-2/TRBV6-3|TRBJ1-1|12
CASSWTGTEAFF
TGTGCCAGCAGTTGGACAGGGACTGAAGCTTTCTTT
>.|.|TRBV6-5|TRBJ1-6|13
CASSYSIGVTLHF
TGTGCCAGCAGTTACTCGATAGGGGTCACCCTCCACTTT
>.|.|TRBV9|TRBJ1-3|18
CASSVDPGAGFSGNTIYF
TGTGCCAGCAGCGTTGACCCCGGGGCCGGGTTCTCTGGAAACACCATATATTTT
>.|.|TRBV18|TRBJ1-2|15
CASSPPGGDGYGYTF
TGTGCCAGCTCACCCCCCGGAGGGGATGGCTATGGCTACACCTTC
>once|TRBD1|TRBV28|TRBJ1-1|14
CASSDDRGYTEAFF
TGTGCCAGCAGCGACGACAGGGGGTACACTGAAGCTTTCTTT
>.|.|TRBV5-1|TRBJ2-6|14
CASSREPGANVLTF
TGCGCCAGCAGCCGGGAGCCCGGGGCCAACGTCCTGACTTTC
>.|TRBD1|TRBV6-6|TRBJ2-5|14
CASRLGQSKETQYF
TGTGCCAGCAGGCTGGGACAGAGTAAAGAGACCCAGTACTTC
>.|.|TRBV7-6|TRBJ1-5|16
CASSLGPGARNQPQHF
TGTGCCAGCAGCTTAGGTCCAGGGGCCCGCAATCAGCCCCAGCATTTT
>few|.|TRBV28|TRBJ2-7|13
CASSLLSGYEQYF
TGTGCCAGCAGTTTATTGAGTGGCTACGAGCAGTACTTC
>.|.|TRBV3-1/TRBV3-2|TRBJ1-4|14
CASSQVRAGEKLFF
TGTGCCAGCAGCCAAGTAAGGGCTGGAGAAAAACTGTTTTTT
>.|.|TRBV27|TRBJ2-7|16
CASSLLTGLGSYEQYF
TGTGCCAGCAGTTTGTTAACAGGGTTAGGCTCCTACGAGCAGTACTTC
>.|.|TRBV7-9|TRBJ2-1|15
CASSPGGPDADEQFF
TGTGCCAGCAGCCCCGGGGGACCGGACGCCGATGAGCAGTTCTTC
>.|TRBD1|TRBV13|TRBJ1-1|14
CASSIWTGRTEAFF
TGTGCCAGCAGCATCTGGACAGGGAGAACTGAAGCTTTCTTT
>few|.|TRBV7-9|TRBJ2-7|14
CASSLAGGPYEQYF
TGTGCCAGCAGCTTAGCGGGCGGGCCCTACGAGCAGTACTTC
>.|TRBD1|TRBV6-5|TRBJ2-1|14
CASSYRDRGNEQFF
TGTGCCAGCAGTTACCGGGACAGGGGTAATGAGCAGTTCTTC
>.|TRBD1|TRBV6-5|TRBJ1-6|15
CASSYGDSEGSPLHF
TGTGCCAGCAGTTACGGGGACAGTGAGGGTTCACCCCTCCACTTT
>.|.|TRBV6-5|TRBJ2-7|16
CASSSHRQARPYEQYF
TGTGCCAGCAGTTCCCATCGACAGGCACGACCCTACGAGCAGTACTTC
>.|.|TRBV18|TRBJ2-1|13
CASSRNKGSEQFF
TGTGCCAGCTCAAGGAACAAGGGGAGTGAGCAGTTCTTC
>once|.|TRBV5-5|TRBJ1-2|13
CASSLGPNYGYTF
TGTGCCAGCAGCCTGGGACCTAACTATGGCTACACCTTC
>.|.|TRBV5-1|TRBJ1-6|17
CASSLVAAERGNSPLHF
TGCGCCAGCAGCTTGGTGGCAGCCGAAAGAGGTAATTCACCCCTCCACTTT
>once|.|TRBV3-1/TRBV3-2|TRBJ1-1|16
CASSQEGGLADTEAFF
TGTGCCAGCAGCCAAGAAGGGGGGCTCGCGGACACTGAAGCTTTCTTT
>.|.|TRBV24-1|TRBJ2-1|17
CATSDTREGRSYNEQFF
TGTGCCACCAGTGACACAAGGGAAGGACGCTCCTACAATGAGCAGTTCTTC
>.|.|TRBV7-9|TRBJ1-1|12
CASSHLNTEAFF
TGTGCCAGCAGCCATTTAAACACTGAAGCTTTCTTT
>.|.|TRBV11-2|TRBJ2-1|15
CASHGWGDSYNEQFF
TGTGCCAGCCATGGGTGGGGGGACTCCTACAATGAGCAGTTCTTC
>.|.|TRBV6-2/TRBV6-3|TRBJ1-5|13
CASSWDSNQPQHF
TGTGCCAGCAGTTGGGATAGCAATCAGCCCCAGCATTTT
>.|.|TRBV6-5|TRBJ2-7|13
CASSYSGPYEQYF
TGTGCCAGCAGTTACTCCGGCCCCTACGAGCAGTACTTC
>.|.|TRBV28|TRBJ1-4|14
CASSFKVGTGKLFF
TGTGCCAGCAGTTTTAAGGTGGGAACTGGAAAACTGTTTTTT
>.|TRBD2|TRBV4-2|TRBJ2-1|15
CASSPLAGANNEQFF
TGTGCCAGCAGCCCATTAGCGGGGGCCAACAATGAGCAGTTCTTC
>.|.|TRBV5-6|TRBJ2-7|11
CANSGSYEQYF
TGTGCCAACAGCGGATCCTACGAGCAGTACTTC
>.|.|TRBV7-2|TRBJ1-5|14
CASSLGPGYQPQHF
TGTGCCAGCAGCTTAGGTCCAGGGTATCAGCCCCAGCATTTT
>few|.|TRBV30|TRBJ2-7|11
CAWSSFYEQYF
TGTGCCTGGAGTTCCTTTTACGAGCAGTACTTC
>.|.|TRBV3-1/TRBV3-2|TRBJ2-5|14
CASGVRGVQETQYF
TGTGCCAGTGGAGTTCGTGGCGTACAAGAGACCCAGTACTTC
>.|TRBD2|TRBV6-2/TRBV6-3|TRBJ2-5|15
CASSPVGTRQVTQYF
TGTGCCAGCAGTCCGGTTGGGACTAGGCAGGTGACCCAGTACTTC
>.|.|TRBV7-8|TRBJ1-1|16
CASSHKTAGFGAEAFF
TGTGCCAGCAGCCATAAAACGGCAGGCTTTGGCGCTGAAGCTTTCTTT
>.|TRBD1|TRBV6-2/TRBV6-3|TRBJ2-5|16
CASSYLPGQGQETQYF
TGTGCCAGCAGTTACCTACCGGGACAGGGGCAAGAGACCCAGTACTTC
>.|TRBD1|TRBV7-2|TRBJ2-1|13
CASSLDRVSEQFF
TGTGCCAGCAGCTTGGACAGGGTCAGTGAGCAGTTCTTC
>.|TRBD2|TRBV9|TRBJ2-3|16
CASSGPLAGSTDTQYF
TGTGCCAGCAGCGGACCCTTAGCGGGGAGCACAGATACGCAGTATTTT
>once|TRBD1|TRBV5-5|TRBJ1-2|15
CASSLEPGGPYGYTF
TGTGCCAGCAGCTTGGAGCCAGGGGGCCCCTATGGCTACACCTTC
>few|.|TRBV11-2|TRBJ2-7|12
CASSDAGYEQYF
TGTGCCAGCAGCGACGCAGGGTACGAGCAGTACTTC
>once|TRBD2|TRBV2|TRBJ2-3|16
CASMGGGGARGDTQYF
TGTGCCAGCATGGGAGGCGGGGGGGCCCGGGGAGATACGCAGTATTTT
>.|.|TRBV4-1|TRBJ1-4|14
CASSTGPTNEKLFF
TGCGCCAGCAGTACAGGACCTACTAATGAAAAACTGTTTTTT
>.|TRBD2|TRBV9|TRBJ2-3|16
CASSVVGRGSTDTQYF
TGTGCCAGCAGCGTAGTAGGGCGGGGGAGCACAGATACGCAGTATTTT
>.|TRBD2|TRBV5-4|TRBJ2-1|17
CASSSDTGTTQYNEQFF
TGTGCCAGCAGCTCAGACACCGGGACTACACAATACAATGAGCAGTTCTTC
>.|.|TRBV5-4|TRBJ1-2|14
CASSSQSSHYGYTF
TGTGCCAGCAGCTCACAGTCTAGCCACTATGGCTACACCTTC